A single sample gave rise to the 19 T cell receptor beta chains below, sequenced in a study of cytomegalovirus exposure and HLA in healthy donors. Amplification used 60 Vbeta primers and 13 Jbeta primers. Method: immunoSEQ multiplex PCR; TCRdb's copy keeps in-frame clones and lacks some. The table has approximately 200,000 clones, 85% seen once; the top ten hold about 2%. Material for sequencing was PBMCs. All receptors come from a woman between 45 and 60 years old in good health and CMV-seronegative.

This sequence joins TRBV7-2 and TRBJ2-5; 8 positions match TRBD2. Germline V gene data show CDR1 as SGHTA and CDR2 as FQGNSA. The CDR3 runs to 15 residues. V lost 5 bases and J lost 5; bases outside the gene matches: 10. The CDR3 DNA sequence: TGTGCCAGCAGCCCCACTAGCGGAGGGGGGGAGACCCAGTACTTC. It encodes CASSPTSGGGETQYF.

This chain connects TRBV7-2 to TRBJ2-5; 9 bases fit TRBD2. The J segment lost 5 bases and the V segment lost 4 bases, leaving 14 bases of the junction unmatched. The germline V gene has CDR1 SGHTA and CDR2 FQGNSA. The CDR3 spans 17 residues. CDR3 amino acids: CASSSTFGGRAGETQYF. DNA for the CDR3: TGTGCCAGCAGCTCCACTTTTGGCGGGAGGGCGGGGGAGACCCAGTACTTC.

The CDR3 spells CASSYSIVALNEQFF. DNA for the CDR3: TGTGCCAGCAGTTACTCGATTGTAGCTCTAAATGAGCAGTTCTTC. This chain joins TRBV6-5 and TRBJ2-1; no clear D gene. V was pared by 0 bases and J by 7 bases, with 13 bases between. Germline-derived CDR1 and CDR2 are MNHEY and SVGAGI. CDR3 length: 15 amino acids.

In this sample, this clone turned up a few times. The chain combines TRBV28 with TRBJ2-5; D call uncertain. The DNA end favors TRBJ2-7, so the J call may be wrong. The CDR3 length is 15 residues. CDR1 MDHEN and CDR2 SYDVKM come from the germline V gene. The CDR3 protein is CASSFGGSNSYEQYF. The CDR3, as DNA: TGTGCCAGCAGTTTTGGCGGTAGCAATTCCTACGAGCAGTACTTC.

The CDR3 protein is CASSTGQTYEQYF. CDR3 sequence (DNA): TGTGCCAGCAGCACCGGACAGACCTACGAGCAGTACTTC. The V call is TRBV13, the J call TRBJ2-5; D is perhaps TRBD1 (6 bases). Matching the DNA end better, TRBJ2-7 makes the J call doubtful. This CDR3 is built from 13 residues. CDR1 is PRHDT, CDR2 FYEKMQ, per germline (reference sequence).

In nucleotides, the CDR3 is TGTGCCAGCAGTTTAGGCCCACATTTTGAAGCTTTCTTT. It is translated as CASSLGPHFEAFF. This rearrangement joins TRBV27 to TRBJ1-1, with D unresolved. The germline V and J ends were trimmed by 2 bases and 7 bases, with 11 bases remaining between them. CDR1 and CDR2 (germline): MNHEY, SMNVEV (reference sequence). CDR3 length: 13 residues.

This clone showed up just once. The chain carries TRBV30 and TRBJ1-2; D not resolved. Germline lookup yields CDR1 GTSNPN and CDR2 SVGIG (reference sequence). This CDR3 spans 12 amino acids. Deletions cut 1 base from V and 9 bases from J, with 12 bases between. CDR3 sequence reads: CAWSDGPGSYTF. CDR3 nucleotide sequence: TGTGCCTGGAGTGACGGCCCCGGGAGCTACACCTTC.

The rearrangement uses TRBV19 and TRBJ1-1; D is possibly TRBD1 (5 bases). The V gene lost 4 bases and the J gene lost 5 bases, with 14 bases spanning the gap. The CDR3 consists of 14 residues. The germline CDR1 and CDR2 sequences are LNHDA and SQIVND (reference sequence). The DNA of the CDR3 is TGTGCCAGTAGTACAGACGGGCGGGGGACTGAAGCTTTCTTT. It is translated as CASSTDGRGTEAFF. The entire variable domain, with the rest obtained from reference TRBV19 and TRBJ1-1, is as follows: DGGITQSPKYLFRKEGQNVTLSCEQNLNHDAMYWYRQDPGQGLRLIYYSQIVNDFQKGDIAEGYSVSREKKESFPLTVTSAQKNPTAFYLCASSTDGRGTEAFFGQGTRLTVV.

For this clone: The junction does not match germline at one end; this may be a read error. The V call is TRBV4-3, the J call TRBJ1-2; D not certain. The length of the CDR3 is 14 residues. The germline gives CDR1 LGHNA, CDR2 YSLEER. CDR3: CASSQEEAAYGHTF. CDR3 bases: TGCGCCAGCAGCCAAGAGGAGGCCGCCTATGGCCACACCTTC.

The chain employs TRBV7-6 and TRBJ1-6; 7 positions agree with TRBD1. Trimming removed 3 bases from V and 7 bases from J; junction bases left unmatched: 3. Germline CDR1 and CDR2: SGHVS and FNYEAQ. The CDR3 is made up of 14 amino acids. In nucleotides, the CDR3 is TGTGCCAGCAGCTTTGGACAGGAGAATTCACCCCTCCACTTT. Its protein product is CASSFGQENSPLHF.

The chain combines TRBV5-1 with TRBJ1-1; TRBD1 might be the D (6 bases). CDR1 and CDR2 from the germline V gene are SGHRS and YFSETQ. CDR3 size: 14 residues. V dropped 5 bases and J dropped 0 bases, with 11 bases sitting between them. This CDR3 is CASRTGQMNTEAFF. The CDR3 nucleotides read TGCGCCAGCAGGACGGGACAAATGAACACTGAAGCTTTCTTT. The full variable domain, completed using reference TRBV5-1 and TRBJ1-1, is KAGVTQTPRYLIKTRGQQVTLSCSPISGHRSVSWYQQTPGQGLQFLFEYFSETQRNKGNFPGRFSGRQFSNSRSEMNVSTLELGDSALYLCASRTGQMNTEAFFGQGTRLTVV.

This chain connects TRBV2 to TRBJ1-5, with 9 bases identical to TRBD1. CDR1 SNHLY and CDR2 FYNNEI come from the germline V gene. The trim removed 6 bases at V and 4 bases at J, leaving 7 bases unmatched. The CDR3 is made up of 15 amino acids. For the CDR3, the DNA is TGTGCCAGCAGCTCGGGACAGGGAGGAAATCAGCCCCAGCATTTT. Translation gives CASSSGQGGNQPQHF.

The CDR3 loop reads CASRVDYWNNEQFF. The CDR3 nucleotides are TGTGCCAGCAGGGTCGACTATTGGAACAATGAGCAGTTCTTC. V gene TRBV6-5 combines with J gene TRBJ2-1; TRBD2 might be the D (5 bases). The CDR3 has 14 residues. The germline CDR1 and CDR2 sequences are MNHEY and SVGAGI. V lost 6 bases and J lost 5, with 14 bases in between.

A few counts support this clone. Here the CDR3 DNA reads TGTGCCAGCTCACTAAGACAGGCCGACAATCAGCCCCAGCATTTT. This gives the protein CASSLRQADNQPQHF. This chain joins TRBV18 and TRBJ1-5; perhaps TRBD1 as D (6 bases). CDR1 is KGHSH, CDR2 LQKENI, per germline. This CDR3 contains 15 residues. Trimming removed 4 bases at V and 3 bases at J, with 13 bases between.

V and J are TRBV14 and TRBJ2-2, with D unresolved. V lost 0 bases, J lost 9 bases, and 11 bases lay in between. The CDR3 contains 14 residues. CDR1 and CDR2 (germline): SGHDN, FVKESK. The CDR3: CASSQDLISRELFF. The CDR3 DNA is TGTGCCAGCAGCCAAGATCTTATCTCCCGGGAGCTGTTTTTT.

This clone was seen only once. The chain couples TRBV19 to TRBJ2-7; 9 nucleotides agree with TRBD1. CDR1 is LNHDA and CDR2 is SQIVND in the germline V gene (reference sequence). This CDR3 comprises 14 residues. J lost 6 bases, V lost 6 bases, and 9 bases had no gene match. As DNA, the CDR3 is TGTGCCAGTAGCCCCGGACAGGGGAGTAGCGAGCAGTACTTC. Encoded protein: CASSPGQGSSEQYF.

Written as DNA, the CDR3 is TGTGCCAGCAGTTTGATAGCGGGAGGCTCCCTGCGTACCCAGTACTTC. It translates to CASSLIAGGSLRTQYF. This chain joins TRBV27 and TRBJ2-5, with 10 bases identical to TRBD2. This CDR3 spans 16 amino acids. Looked up from germline, CDR1 is MNHEY and CDR2 is SMNVEV (reference sequence). V lost 3 bases and J lost 8; bases outside the gene matches: 12.

The CDR3 DNA follows: TGTGCCAGCAGTGAACGGGGGGGGTCCGTCTCCTACGAGCAGTACTTC. It encodes CASSERGGSVSYEQYF. This chain connects TRBV2 to TRBJ2-7, with 8 nucleotides matching TRBD2. The CDR3 runs 16 residues. The J segment lost 0 bases and the V segment lost 2 bases, leaving 6 bases of the junction unmatched. Germline assignment: CDR1 SNHLY and CDR2 FYNNEI.

This chain connects TRBV27 to TRBJ2-7; tentative D call: TRBD2 (5 bases). CDR3 length: 16 amino acids. V lost 0 bases to trimming and J lost 5 bases, with 17 bases between them. The germline V gene has CDR1 MNHEY and CDR2 SMNVEV (reference sequence). Here the CDR3 reads CASSLSSPRAVHEQYF. CDR3 DNA sequence: TGTGCCAGCAGTTTATCAAGCCCTAGAGCGGTCCACGAGCAGTACTTC.